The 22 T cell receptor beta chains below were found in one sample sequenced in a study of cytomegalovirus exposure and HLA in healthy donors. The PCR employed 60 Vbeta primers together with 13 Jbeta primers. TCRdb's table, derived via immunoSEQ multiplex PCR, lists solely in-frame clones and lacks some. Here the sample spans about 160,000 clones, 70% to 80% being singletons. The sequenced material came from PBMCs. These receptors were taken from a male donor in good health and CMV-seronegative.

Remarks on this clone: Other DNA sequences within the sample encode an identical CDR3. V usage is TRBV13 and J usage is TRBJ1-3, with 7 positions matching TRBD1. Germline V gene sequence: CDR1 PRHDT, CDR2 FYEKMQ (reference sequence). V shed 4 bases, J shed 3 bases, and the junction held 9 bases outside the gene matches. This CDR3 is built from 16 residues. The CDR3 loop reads CASSSRRGRVGNTIYF. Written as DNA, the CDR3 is TGTGCCAGCAGCTCTAGGAGGGGGCGCGTTGGAAACACCATATATTTT.

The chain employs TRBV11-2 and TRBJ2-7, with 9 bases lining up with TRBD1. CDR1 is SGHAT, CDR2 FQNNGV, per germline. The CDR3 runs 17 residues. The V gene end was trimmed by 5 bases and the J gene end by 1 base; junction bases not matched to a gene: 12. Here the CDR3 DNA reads TGTGCCAGCAGCCGGACTTCCGGGACAGGGTTGTCCTACGAGCAGTACTTC. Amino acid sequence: CASSRTSGTGLSYEQYF.

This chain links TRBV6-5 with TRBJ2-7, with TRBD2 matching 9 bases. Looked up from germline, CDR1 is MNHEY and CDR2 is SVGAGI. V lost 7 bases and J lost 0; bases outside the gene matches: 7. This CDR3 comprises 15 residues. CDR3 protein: CASNPSGGSSYEQYF. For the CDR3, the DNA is TGTGCCAGCAATCCCAGCGGGGGGAGCTCCTACGAGCAGTACTTC.

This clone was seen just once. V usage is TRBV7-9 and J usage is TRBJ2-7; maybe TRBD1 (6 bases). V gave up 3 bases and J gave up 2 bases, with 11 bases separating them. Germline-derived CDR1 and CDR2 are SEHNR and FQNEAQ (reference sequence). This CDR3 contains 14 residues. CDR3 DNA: TGTGCCAGCAGCTTCGACAGGAAGGCCTACGAGCAGTACTTC. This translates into CASSFDRKAYEQYF.

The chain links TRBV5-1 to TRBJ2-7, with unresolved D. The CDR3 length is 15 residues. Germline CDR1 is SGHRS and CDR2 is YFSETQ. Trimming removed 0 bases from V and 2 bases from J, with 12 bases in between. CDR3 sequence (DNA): TGCGCCAGCAGCTTGGACCCACAATCCACCTACGAGCAGTACTTC. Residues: CASSLDPQSTYEQYF.

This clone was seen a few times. CDR3: CASRTPGQGLETQYF. In nucleotides, the CDR3 is TGCGCCAGCAGGACCCCGGGACAGGGTCTAGAGACCCAGTACTTC. The gene calls are TRBV5-1 and TRBJ2-5; 9 bases line up with TRBD1. The germline V gene encodes CDR1 SGHRS and CDR2 YFSETQ. The V segment lost 5 bases and the J segment 4 bases; nucleotides outside the gene matches: 9. The CDR3 covers 15 residues.

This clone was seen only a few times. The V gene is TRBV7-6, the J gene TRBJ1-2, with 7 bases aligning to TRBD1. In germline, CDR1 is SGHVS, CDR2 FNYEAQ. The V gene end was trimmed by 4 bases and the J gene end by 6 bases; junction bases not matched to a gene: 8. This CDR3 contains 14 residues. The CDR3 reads CASSSTGNIHGYTF. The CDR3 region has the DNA TGTGCCAGCAGCTCGACAGGGAATATACATGGCTACACCTTC. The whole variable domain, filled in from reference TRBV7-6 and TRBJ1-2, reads GAGVSQSPRYKVTKRGQDVALRCDPISGHVSLYWYRQALGQGPEFLTYFNYEAQQDKSGLPNDRFSAERPEGSISTLTIQRTEQRDSAMYRCASSSTGNIHGYTFGSGTRLTVV.

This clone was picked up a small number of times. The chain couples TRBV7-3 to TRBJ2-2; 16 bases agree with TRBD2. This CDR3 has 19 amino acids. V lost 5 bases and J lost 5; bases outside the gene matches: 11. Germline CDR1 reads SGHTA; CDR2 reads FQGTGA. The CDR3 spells CASSPRGGLAGGPTGELFF. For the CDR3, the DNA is TGTGCCAGCAGCCCTAGAGGGGGACTAGCGGGGGGGCCGACCGGGGAGCTGTTTTTT.

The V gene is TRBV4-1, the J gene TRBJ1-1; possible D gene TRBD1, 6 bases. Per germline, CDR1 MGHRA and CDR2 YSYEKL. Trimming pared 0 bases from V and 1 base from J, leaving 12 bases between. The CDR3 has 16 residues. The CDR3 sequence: CASSQEGQGRNTEAFF. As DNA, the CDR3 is TGCGCCAGCAGCCAAGAGGGCCAGGGGCGGAACACTGAAGCTTTCTTT.

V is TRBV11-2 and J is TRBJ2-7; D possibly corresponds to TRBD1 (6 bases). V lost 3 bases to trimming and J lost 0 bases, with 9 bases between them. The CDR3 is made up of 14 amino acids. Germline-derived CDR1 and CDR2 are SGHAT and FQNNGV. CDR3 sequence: CASSLGAASYEQYF. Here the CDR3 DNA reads TGTGCCAGCAGCTTGGGGGCTGCCTCCTACGAGCAGTACTTC.

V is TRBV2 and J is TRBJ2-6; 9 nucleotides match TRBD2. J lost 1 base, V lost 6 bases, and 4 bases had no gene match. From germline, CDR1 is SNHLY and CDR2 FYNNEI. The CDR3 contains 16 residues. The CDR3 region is CASSGGGGSGANVLTF. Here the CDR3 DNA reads TGTGCCAGCAGCGGCGGGGGGGGATCTGGGGCCAACGTCCTGACTTTC.

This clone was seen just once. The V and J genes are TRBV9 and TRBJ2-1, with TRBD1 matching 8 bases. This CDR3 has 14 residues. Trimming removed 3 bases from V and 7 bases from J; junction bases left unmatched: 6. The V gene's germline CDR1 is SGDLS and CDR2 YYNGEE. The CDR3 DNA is TGTGCCAGCAGCGAAGGGGACAGGTCGAATGAGCAGTTCTTC. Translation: CASSEGDRSNEQFF.

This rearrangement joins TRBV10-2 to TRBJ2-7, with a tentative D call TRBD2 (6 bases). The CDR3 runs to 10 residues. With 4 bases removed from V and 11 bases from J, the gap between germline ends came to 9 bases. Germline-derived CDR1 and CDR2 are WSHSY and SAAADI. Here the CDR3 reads CASSGGGKYF. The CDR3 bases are TGCGCCAGCAGTGGTGGGGGGAAGTACTTC.

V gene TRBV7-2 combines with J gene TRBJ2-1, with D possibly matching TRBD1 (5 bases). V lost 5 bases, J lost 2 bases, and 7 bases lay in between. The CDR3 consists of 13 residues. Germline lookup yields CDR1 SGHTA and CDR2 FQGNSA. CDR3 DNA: TGTGCCAGCAGCGTGGACACCTACAATGAGCAGTTCTTC. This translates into CASSVDTYNEQFF.

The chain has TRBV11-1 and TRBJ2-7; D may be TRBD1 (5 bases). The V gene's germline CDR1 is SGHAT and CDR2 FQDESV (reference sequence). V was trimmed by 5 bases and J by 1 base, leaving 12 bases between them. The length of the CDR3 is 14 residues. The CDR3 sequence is CASSPRKGSYEQYF. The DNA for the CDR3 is TGTGCCAGCAGCCCTAGAAAGGGGTCCTACGAGCAGTACTTC.

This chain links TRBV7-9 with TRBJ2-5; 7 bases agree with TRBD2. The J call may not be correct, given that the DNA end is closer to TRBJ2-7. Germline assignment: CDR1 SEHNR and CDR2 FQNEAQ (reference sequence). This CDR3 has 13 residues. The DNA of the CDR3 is TGTGCCAGCAGCTTATCAGCGGGAAACGAGCAGTACTTC. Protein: CASSLSAGNEQYF.

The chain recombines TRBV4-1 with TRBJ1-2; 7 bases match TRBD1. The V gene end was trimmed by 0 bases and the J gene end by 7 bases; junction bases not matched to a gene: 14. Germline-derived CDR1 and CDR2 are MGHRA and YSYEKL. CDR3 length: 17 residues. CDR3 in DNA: TGCGCCAGCAGCCAAGATGGAACGGGACAGTCCTTTCGTGGCTACACCTTC. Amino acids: CASSQDGTGQSFRGYTF.

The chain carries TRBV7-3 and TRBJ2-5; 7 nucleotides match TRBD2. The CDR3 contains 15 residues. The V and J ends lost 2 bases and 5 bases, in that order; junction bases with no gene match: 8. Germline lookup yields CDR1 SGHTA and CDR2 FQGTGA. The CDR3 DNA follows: TGTGCCAGCAGCTTATCGACTAGCTGGGGCGAGACCCAGTACTTC. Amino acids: CASSLSTSWGETQYF. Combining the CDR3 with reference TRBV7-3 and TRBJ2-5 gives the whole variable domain GAGVSQTPSNKVTEKGKYVELRCDPISGHTALYWYRQSLGQGPEFLIYFQGTGAADDSGLPNDRFFAVRPEGSVSTLKIQRTERGDSAVYLCASSLSTSWGETQYFGPGTRLLVL.

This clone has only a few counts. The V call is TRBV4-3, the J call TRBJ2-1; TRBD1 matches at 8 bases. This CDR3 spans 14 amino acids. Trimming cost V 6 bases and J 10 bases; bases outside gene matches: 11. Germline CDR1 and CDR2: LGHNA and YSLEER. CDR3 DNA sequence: TGCGCCAGCAGAGCTTGGACAGGGACCCAGGAGCAGTTCTTC. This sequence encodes CASRAWTGTQEQFF.

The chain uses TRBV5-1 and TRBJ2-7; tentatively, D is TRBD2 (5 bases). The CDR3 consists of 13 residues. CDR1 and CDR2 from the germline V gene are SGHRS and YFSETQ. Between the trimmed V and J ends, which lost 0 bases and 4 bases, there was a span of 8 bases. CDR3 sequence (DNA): TGCGCCAGCAGCTTGGGGGCGGGTTACGAGCAGTACTTC. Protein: CASSLGAGYEQYF.

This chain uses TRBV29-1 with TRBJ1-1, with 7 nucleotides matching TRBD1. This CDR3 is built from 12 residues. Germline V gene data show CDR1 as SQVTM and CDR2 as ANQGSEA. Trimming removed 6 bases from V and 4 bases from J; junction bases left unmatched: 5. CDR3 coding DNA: TGCAGCGTGGGTACAGGGGTCACTGAAGCTTTCTTT. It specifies CSVGTGVTEAFF.

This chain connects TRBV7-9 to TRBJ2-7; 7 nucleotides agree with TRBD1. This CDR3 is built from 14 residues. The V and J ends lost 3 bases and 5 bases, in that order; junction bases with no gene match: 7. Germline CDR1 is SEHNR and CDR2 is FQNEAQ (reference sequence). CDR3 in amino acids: CASSLEADRDEQYF. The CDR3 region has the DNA TGTGCCAGCAGCTTGGAGGCCGACAGGGACGAGCAGTACTTC.